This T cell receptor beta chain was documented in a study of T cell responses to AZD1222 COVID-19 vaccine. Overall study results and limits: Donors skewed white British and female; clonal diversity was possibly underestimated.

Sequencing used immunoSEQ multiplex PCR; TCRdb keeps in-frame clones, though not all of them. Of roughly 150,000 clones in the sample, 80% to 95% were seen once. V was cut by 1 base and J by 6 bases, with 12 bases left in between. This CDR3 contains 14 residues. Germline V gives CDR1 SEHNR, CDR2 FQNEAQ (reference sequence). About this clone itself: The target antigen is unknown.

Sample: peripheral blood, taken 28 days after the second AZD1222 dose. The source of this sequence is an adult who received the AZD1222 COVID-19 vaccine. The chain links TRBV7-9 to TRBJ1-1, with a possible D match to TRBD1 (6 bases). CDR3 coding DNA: TGTGCCAGCAGCTTAGTGGGGGCAACCTCTGAAGCTTTCTTT. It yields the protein CASSLVGATSEAFF.